The clone carrying this T cell receptor (beta chain) was seen at least ten times. The germline gives CDR1 SGDLS, CDR2 YYNGEE. The V end was cut by 2 bases, the J end by 0 bases, with 11 bases between. The CDR3 spans 15 residues. Over 18 months, lack of ophthalmopathy progression marked Graves' hyperthyroidism as stable. The authors obtained PBMCs from roughly 10 ml of fresh peripheral blood. The entry originates in a study of T cells in Graves' hyperthyroidism and ophthalmopathy. Amplified TCR beta CDR3 regions derived from RNA transcripts. A first-round RT-PCR of the TCR CDR3 used the HTBI primer set. TCRdb recomputed calls from the multiplex PCR reads with MiXCR, one row per CDR3 protein. The data hold about 840,000 distinct CDR3 sequences, with 38% observed a single time.

The specimen was blood. The receptor comes from a man between 18 and 29 years old with Graves' hyperthyroidism. This rearrangement joins TRBV9 to TRBJ1-1; D is unclear. As DNA, the CDR3 is TGTGCCAGCAGCGTCCTTCCGACGGTGAACACTGAAGCTTTCTTT. It encodes CASSVLPTVNTEAFF.